This passage covers 8 T cell receptor beta chains from one sample sequenced in a study of CD8+ T cells in alopecia areata (dated by TCRdb to the late 2010s). The treatment or condition label on this specimen signifies: oral pan-JAK inhibitor, 5-10 mg twice daily. To prepare the library, the immunoSEQ multiplex PCR assay was applied. RNA was extracted from all samples and reverse transcribed into cDNA as template for TCR sequencing. In its TCRdb copy, this immuneACCESS table keeps in-frame sequences only and misses some clones. Where compared with another copy, unresolved V genes explain less than half of these, and the others have no known cause. This sample comprises about 200,000 clones, more than 55% of them detected only once. The ten most abundant clones make up roughly 1.3% of the sample. The sequenced sample was CD4+ T cells sorted from blood, obtained around week 50, from a patient treated with tofacitinib. The source is a human donor with alopecia areata.

The rearrangement uses TRBV18 and TRBJ1-1; 12 nucleotides agree with TRBD1. Germline V CDR1 and CDR2: KGHSH, LQKENI. V gave up 2 bases and J gave up 2 bases; unmatched junction bases: 6. CDR3 size: 17 residues. The CDR3 region has the DNA TGTGCCAGCTCACCATGGGGGGACAGGGGGCGAAACACTGAAGCTTTCTTT. Translated: CASSPWGDRGRNTEAFF.

This clone was counted only a few times. The chain couples TRBV5-5 to TRBJ2-7; maybe TRBD2 (6 bases). This CDR3 contains 14 residues. Germline values: CDR1 SGHKS, CDR2 YYEKEE (reference sequence). Trimming removed 4 bases at V and 6 bases at J, with 17 bases between. CDR3 sequence reads: CASSPAGTRGEQYF. As DNA, the CDR3 is TGTGCCAGCAGCCCGGCGGGTACGCGGGGCGAGCAGTACTTC.

This chain links TRBV30 with TRBJ1-6, with TRBD1 as a possible D gene (6 bases). The CDR3 totals 13 residues. Trimming removed 8 bases at V and 6 bases at J, with 14 bases between. Germline V gene data show CDR1 as GTSNPN and CDR2 as SVGIG (reference sequence). The CDR3 DNA is TGTGCCGGTAAGAGGGGGATTAATTCACCCCTCCACTTT. Translating it yields CAGKRGINSPLHF. Full variable domain (remainder filled in from reference TRBV30 and TRBJ1-6): SQTIHQWPATLVQPVGSPLSLECTVEGTSNPNLYWYRQAAGRGLQLLFYSVGIGQISSEVPQNLSASRPQDRQFILSSKKLLLSDSGFYLCAGKRGINSPLHFGNGTRLTVT.

CDR3 coding DNA: TGCAGCGTTGCGGCAGGGCCCTACGAGCAGTACTTC. This encodes CSVAAGPYEQYF. The chain recombines TRBV29-1 with TRBJ2-7; D is perhaps TRBD1 (5 bases). There are 12 residues in the CDR3. Germline V CDR1 and CDR2: SQVTM, ANQGSEA. Trimming cost V 4 bases and J 2 bases, with 9 bases left between them.

The chain combines TRBV5-4 with TRBJ2-3, with D unclear. V was trimmed by 0 bases and J by 4 bases, leaving 6 bases between them. The length of the CDR3 is 13 residues. Germline CDR1 SGHNT, CDR2 YYREEE (reference sequence). In nucleotides, the CDR3 is TGTGCCAGCAGCTTGGATATGGCAGATACGCAGTATTTT. The encoded protein is CASSLDMADTQYF.

The V call is TRBV27, the J call TRBJ2-5; the D is unclear. Deletions cut 7 bases from V and 7 bases from J, with 16 bases between. The CDR3 spans 13 residues. Germline assignment: CDR1 MNHEY and CDR2 SMNVEV (reference sequence). The CDR3 protein is CASTPWGSRTQYF. CDR3 sequence (DNA): TGTGCCAGCACACCTTGGGGATCTCGGACCCAGTACTTC.

The chain has TRBV29-1 and TRBJ1-2; D perhaps matches TRBD1 (6 bases). The V end was cut by 3 bases, the J end by 3 bases, with 17 bases between. CDR3 size: 15 residues. The germline V gene has CDR1 SQVTM and CDR2 ANQGSEA. The CDR3 sequence is CSVDVLGGQHYGYTF. CDR3 bases: TGCAGCGTTGATGTGTTGGGGGGGCAGCACTATGGCTACACCTTC.

This chain links TRBV2 with TRBJ2-1; no reliable D call. The CDR3 loop spans 11 amino acids. With 4 bases removed from V and 5 bases from J, the gap between germline ends came to 3 bases. CDR1 and CDR2 from the germline V gene are SNHLY and FYNNEI. CDR3 loop: CASSGDNEQFF. The CDR3 nucleotides read TGTGCCAGCAGTGGGGACAATGAGCAGTTCTTC.